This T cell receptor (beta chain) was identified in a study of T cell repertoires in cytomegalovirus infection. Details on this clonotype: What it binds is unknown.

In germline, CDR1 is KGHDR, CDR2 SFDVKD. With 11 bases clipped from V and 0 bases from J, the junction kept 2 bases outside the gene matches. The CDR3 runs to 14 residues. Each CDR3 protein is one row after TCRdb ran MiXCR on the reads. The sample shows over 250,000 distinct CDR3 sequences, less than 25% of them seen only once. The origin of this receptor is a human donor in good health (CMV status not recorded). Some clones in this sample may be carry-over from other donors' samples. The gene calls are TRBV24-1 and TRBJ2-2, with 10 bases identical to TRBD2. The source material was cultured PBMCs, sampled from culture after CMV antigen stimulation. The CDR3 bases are TGTGCCATCGGACTAGCGGCGAACACCGGGGAGCTGTTTTTT. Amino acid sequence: CAIGLAANTGELFF.